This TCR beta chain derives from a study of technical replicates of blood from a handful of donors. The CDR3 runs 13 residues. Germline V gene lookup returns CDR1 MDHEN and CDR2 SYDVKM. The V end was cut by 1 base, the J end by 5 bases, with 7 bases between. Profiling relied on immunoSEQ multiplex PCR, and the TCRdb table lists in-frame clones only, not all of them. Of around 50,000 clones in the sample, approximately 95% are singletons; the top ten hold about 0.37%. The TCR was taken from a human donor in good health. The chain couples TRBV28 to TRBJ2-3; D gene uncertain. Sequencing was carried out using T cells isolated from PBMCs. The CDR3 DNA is TGTGCCAGCAGTTTATCTCTCGTAGATACGCAGTATTTT. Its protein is CASSLSLVDTQYF. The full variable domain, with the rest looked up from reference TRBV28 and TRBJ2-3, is DVKVTQSSRYLVKRTGEKVFLECVQDMDHENMFWYRQDPGLGLRLIYFSYDVKMKEKGDIPEGYSVSREKKERFSLILESASTNQTSMYLCASSLSLVDTQYFGPGTRLTVL.